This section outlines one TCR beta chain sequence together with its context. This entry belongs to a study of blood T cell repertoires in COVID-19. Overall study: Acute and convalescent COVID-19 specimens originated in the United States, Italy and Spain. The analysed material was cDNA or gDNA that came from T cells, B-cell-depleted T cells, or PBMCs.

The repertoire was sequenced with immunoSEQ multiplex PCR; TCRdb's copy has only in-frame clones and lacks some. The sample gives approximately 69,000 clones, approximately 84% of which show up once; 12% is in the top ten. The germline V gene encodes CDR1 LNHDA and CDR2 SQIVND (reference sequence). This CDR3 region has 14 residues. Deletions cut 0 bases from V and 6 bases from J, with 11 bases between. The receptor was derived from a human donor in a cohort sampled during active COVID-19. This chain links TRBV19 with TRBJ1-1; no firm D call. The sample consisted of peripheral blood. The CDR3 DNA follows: TGTGCCAGTAGTATAGATCTGGAGGGCCCTGAAGCTTTCTTT. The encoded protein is CASSIDLEGPEAFF.